A single sample gave rise to the 20 T cell receptor beta chains below, sequenced in a study of blood T cell repertoires in COVID-19. TCRdb keeps only in-frame clones here, not all; method: immunoSEQ multiplex PCR. The table lists more than 40,000 clones, around 90% of them singletons. Input material: peripheral blood. The receptors come from a man older than 75 with acute or convalescent COVID-19.

This chain connects TRBV7-9 to TRBJ1-6, with D possibly being TRBD1 (5 bases). CDR3 length: 14 amino acids. Trimming removed 5 bases from V and 8 bases from J, with 13 bases in between. Germline CDR1 and CDR2: SEHNR and FQNEAQ (reference sequence). The DNA for the CDR3 is TGTGCCAGCAGCCAGGGACTTCGGGATTCACCCCTCCACTTT. Translation gives CASSQGLRDSPLHF.

The genes are TRBV5-1 and TRBJ1-4, with TRBD1 matching over 9 bases. This CDR3 has 14 residues. With V trimmed by 4 bases and J by 7 bases, 5 bases remained unmatched. The germline CDR1 and CDR2 sequences are SGHRS and YFSETQ. The chain's CDR3 is CASSRTGEGEKLFF. CDR3 DNA: TGCGCCAGCAGCCGGACAGGGGAGGGTGAAAAACTGTTTTTT. Supplemented by reference TRBV5-1 and TRBJ1-4, the full variable domain reads KAGVTQTPRYLIKTRGQQVTLSCSPISGHRSVSWYQQTPGQGLQFLFEYFSETQRNKGNFPGRFSGRQFSNSRSEMNVSTLELGDSALYLCASSRTGEGEKLFFGSGTQLSVL.

This rearrangement joins TRBV6-1 to TRBJ2-3; the match to TRBD1 covers 8 bases. J was trimmed by 0 bases and V by 1 base; bases with no gene match: 3. The V gene's germline CDR1 is MNHNS and CDR2 SASEGT. The CDR3 contains 16 residues. The CDR3 sequence: CASSEGTGPSTDTQYF. As DNA, the CDR3 is TGTGCCAGCAGTGAAGGGACAGGGCCGAGCACAGATACGCAGTATTTT.

V is TRBV5-1 and J is TRBJ1-4; 8 nucleotides align to TRBD1. The length of the CDR3 is 15 residues. Per germline, CDR1 SGHRS and CDR2 YFSETQ. V shed 4 bases and J 6 bases; nucleotides not matched to a gene: 8. This CDR3 reads CASSQTPGGDEKLFF. Here the CDR3 DNA reads TGCGCCAGCAGCCAAACACCAGGGGGCGATGAAAAACTGTTTTTT.

The chain joins TRBV18 to TRBJ1-1; D is perhaps TRBD1 (6 bases). CDR1 and CDR2 from the germline V gene are KGHSH and LQKENI. The CDR3 runs to 15 residues. V lost 3 bases and J 4 bases, leaving 15 bases between the germline ends. DNA for the CDR3: TGTGCCAGCTCACCGGGAGAGGGGGTGCGCACTGAAGCTTTCTTT. This gives the protein CASSPGEGVRTEAFF.

The chain uses TRBV5-4 and TRBJ2-3; 9 nucleotides align to TRBD2. Germline assignment: CDR1 SGHNT and CDR2 YYREEE (reference sequence). CDR3 size: 15 residues. V gave up 4 bases and J gave up 13 bases; unmatched junction bases: 16. The CDR3 nucleotides read TGTGCCAGCAGCCCGAAGAGATTAGCGGGGGTTAAGGAGTATTTT. This encodes CASSPKRLAGVKEYF.

This chain joins TRBV7-2 and TRBJ2-7, with D possibly TRBD2 on 7 matching bases. Germline CDR1 SGHTA, CDR2 FQGNSA. The ends were cut back, 2 bases at V and 5 bases at J, with 19 bases in the middle. CDR3 length: 16 residues. The CDR3 reads CASSLTVWGGADEQYF. The CDR3 DNA sequence: TGTGCCAGCAGCTTAACCGTTTGGGGGGGGGCCGACGAGCAGTACTTC.

The chain has TRBV30 and TRBJ1-5; 12 bases are a match to TRBD1. From germline, CDR1 is GTSNPN and CDR2 SVGIG (reference sequence). V lost 2 bases, J lost 0 bases, and 2 bases stayed unmatched. The CDR3 loop spans 16 amino acids. As DNA, the CDR3 is TGTGCCTGGAGTTCGGGACAGGGGGCTAGCAATCAGCCCCAGCATTTT. It is translated as CAWSSGQGASNQPQHF.

The chain joins TRBV6-5 to TRBJ2-5; a possible D gene is TRBD1 (6 bases). The CDR3 sequence is 15 residues long. Trimming stripped 5 bases from V and 3 bases from J, with 16 bases between. Germline V gene lookup returns CDR1 MNHEY and CDR2 SVGAGI. The CDR3, as DNA: TGTGCCAGCAGTCCACAGGGCCACCAAAAAGAGACCCAGTACTTC. Translating it yields CASSPQGHQKETQYF.

The chain recombines TRBV5-4 with TRBJ1-1, with 8 nucleotides matching TRBD1. Germline lookup yields CDR1 SGHNT and CDR2 YYREEE (reference sequence). CDR3 length: 16 residues. The trim removed 0 bases at V and 4 bases at J, leaving 8 bases unmatched. CDR3 sequence: CASSLDRTGLGTEAFF. DNA of the CDR3: TGTGCCAGCAGCTTGGACAGGACAGGGTTGGGCACTGAAGCTTTCTTT.

V is TRBV27 and J is TRBJ2-5; TRBD2 is a possible D gene (6 bases). Germline CDR1 MNHEY, CDR2 SMNVEV (reference sequence). The CDR3 is made up of 15 amino acids. Trimming cost V 9 bases and J 0 bases, with 17 bases left between them. DNA for the CDR3: TGTGCCAGTATGAGACGGAGGGCTTACCAAGAGACCCAGTACTTC. Translating gives CASMRRRAYQETQYF.

CDR3 protein: CATKLAGESELFF. The CDR3 DNA sequence: TGTGCCACCAAACTAGCGGGGGAATCGGAGCTGTTTTTT. This chain connects TRBV24-1 to TRBJ2-2; the match to TRBD2 covers 11 bases. The V gene's germline CDR1 is KGHDR and CDR2 SFDVKD. The junction had 5 bases not matched to a gene; V was cut back by 8 bases and J by 10 bases. The CDR3 extends over 13 amino acids.

V is TRBV19 and J is TRBJ1-1; 8 bases match TRBD1. CDR1 LNHDA and CDR2 SQIVND come from the germline V gene (reference sequence). This CDR3 contains 14 residues. V shed 5 bases, J shed 3 bases, and the junction held 5 bases outside the gene matches. DNA of the CDR3: TGTGCCAGTAGTGGGACCAGGGGGCACACTGAAGCTTTCTTT. Translation gives CASSGTRGHTEAFF.

This clone was seen once. The chain links TRBV9 to TRBJ1-6; no firm D call. V lost 4 bases, J lost 9 bases, and 17 bases lay in between. Germline V gene lookup returns CDR1 SGDLS and CDR2 YYNGEE. The CDR3 contains 15 residues. Written as DNA, the CDR3 is TGTGCCAGCAGCATTCGGGGAGGGCTGGGTTCACCCCTCCACTTT. This encodes CASSIRGGLGSPLHF.

The chain has TRBV6-1 and TRBJ2-7, with 8 bases matching TRBD1. CDR3 length: 15 residues. Germline V gives CDR1 MNHNS, CDR2 SASEGT. V gave up 2 bases and J gave up 4 bases; unmatched junction bases: 7. CDR3 nucleotide sequence: TGTGCCAGCAGTGAAAGGGGGACAGGTTCGTACGAGCAGTACTTC. This gives the protein CASSERGTGSYEQYF.

The chain carries TRBV29-1 and TRBJ1-4; 8 bases are shared with TRBD1. Germline trimming cut 7 bases from V and 8 bases from J; bases unmatched to any gene: 12. The CDR3 length is 14 residues. Per germline, CDR1 SQVTM and CDR2 ANQGSEA. The DNA for the CDR3 is TGCAGCGCTGATCTGACAGGGGTTGGGGAAAAACTGTTTTTT. This sequence encodes CSADLTGVGEKLFF.

The chain has TRBV5-1 and TRBJ2-2; a weak D match, TRBD1 (6 bases). CDR3 length equals 14 residues. The V gene's germline CDR1 is SGHRS and CDR2 YFSETQ. V lost 4 bases to trimming and J lost 4 bases, with 11 bases between them. The DNA for the CDR3 is TGCGCCAGCAGCGTCGGACAGACCACCGGGGAGCTGTTTTTT. Translation gives CASSVGQTTGELFF.

V and J are TRBV24-1 and TRBJ2-3; D not certain. The V gene lost 4 bases and the J gene lost 0 bases, with 10 bases spanning the gap. The CDR3 totals 15 residues. In germline, CDR1 is KGHDR, CDR2 SFDVKD. For the CDR3, the DNA is TGTGCCACCAGTGAGCCGCAGGTTAGCACAGATACGCAGTATTTT. Translated, it gives CATSEPQVSTDTQYF.

This chain joins TRBV2 and TRBJ1-2; 7 bases align to TRBD1. This CDR3 contains 12 residues. Unmatched junction bases numbered 5, after V lost 6 bases and J lost 7 bases. Germline V gene lookup returns CDR1 SNHLY and CDR2 FYNNEI. The CDR3 DNA is TGTGCCAGCAGGCGACAGGGCGGTGGCTACACCTTC. This translates into CASRRQGGGYTF. Full variable domain (rest looked up from reference TRBV2 and TRBJ1-2): EPEVTQTPSHQVTQMGQEVILRCVPISNHLYFYWYRQILGQKVEFLVSFYNNEISEKSEIFDDQFSVERPDGSNFTLKIRSTKLEDSAMYFCASRRQGGGYTFGSGTRLTVV.

V usage is TRBV19 and J usage is TRBJ1-5; 11 nucleotides align to TRBD1. The germline V gene encodes CDR1 LNHDA and CDR2 SQIVND (reference sequence). This CDR3 is 15 amino acids long. After removal of 1 base from V and 6 bases from J, the junction contained 2 bases not matched to a gene. The DNA for the CDR3 is TGTGCCAGTAGTATAGCGGACAGGGGGCTTCAGCCCCAGCATTTT. Translation: CASSIADRGLQPQHF.